The 5 T cell receptor beta chains below come from one sample, sequenced in a study of tumor-infiltrating lymphocytes in oesophageal squamous cell carcinoma. MiXCR, run by TCRdb on the PCR reads, gives a single entry per CDR3 protein. Of fewer than 25,000 distinct CDR3 sequences listed, roughly 40% are singletons. Sequencing was performed on esophageal tumor tissue. These receptors all come from a male donor with esophageal squamous cell carcinoma.

This clonotype was found a few times. The chain uses TRBV7-9 and TRBJ2-3, with D perhaps TRBD1 (5 bases). The CDR3 runs to 14 residues. Germline loops: CDR1 SEHNR, CDR2 FQNEAQ (reference sequence). Trimming stripped 5 bases from V and 2 bases from J, with 11 bases between. Here the CDR3 DNA reads TGTGCCAGCAGCCAGGGTCCCTTCACAGATACGCAGTATTTT. As protein: CASSQGPFTDTQYF.

This clonotype is classed as medium-sized (0.01 to 0.1%). The chain joins TRBV7-8 to TRBJ2-1; D remains unclear. Trimming left V 5 bases short and J 1 base short, with 18 bases between. Germline V gives CDR1 SGHVS, CDR2 FQNEAQ. The CDR3 consists of 17 residues. CDR3 DNA sequence: TGTGCCAGCAGCCTCTTCTTGGGAAGTACATCCTACAATGAGCAGTTCTTC. Translated, it gives CASSLFLGSTSYNEQFF.

This clonotype was counted only a few times. This sequence joins TRBV20-1 and TRBJ2-7, with 9 nucleotides matching TRBD1. V lost 3 bases to trimming and J lost 4 bases; unmatched junction nucleotides: 19. The CDR3 loop spans 18 amino acids. The germline V gene encodes CDR1 DFQATT and CDR2 SNEGSKA (reference sequence). The CDR3 sequence: CSARDTGGGGKSSYEQYF. CDR3 bases: TGCAGTGCTAGGGATACAGGGGGCGGGGGTAAATCTAGTTACGAGCAGTACTTC.

This clonotype was counted at least ten times. A much larger clone differs from this one at a single base, so this may be a read error. The rearrangement uses TRBV4-1 and TRBJ2-5, with D maybe TRBD2 (6 bases). From germline, CDR1 is MGHRA and CDR2 YSYEKL. V lost 2 bases and J 11 bases, leaving 18 bases between the germline ends. This CDR3 region has 14 residues. The CDR3 sequence: CASSQQIADNEQYF. CDR3 bases: TGCGCCAGCAGCCAACAGATAGCGGACAATGAGCAGTACTTC.

This clonotype has at least ten counts. V usage is TRBV5-8 and J usage is TRBJ1-1; possibly TRBD1 for D (5 bases). Trimming pared 3 bases from V and 3 bases from J, leaving 12 bases between. Looked up from germline, CDR1 is SGHTS and CDR2 is YDEGEE. This CDR3 is built from 14 residues. The DNA for the CDR3 is TGTGCCAGCAGCTGGGGGACCTGGGACACTGAAGCTTTCTTT. Protein product: CASSWGTWDTEAFF.